The text below deals with one T cell receptor (beta chain). The data were obtained in a study of blood T cell repertoires in COVID-19. Study processing details: Reference gene primers were amplified, and this amplification served to estimate nucleated cell counts. Clones were sequenced by immunoSEQ multiplex PCR, and TCRdb holds only the in-frame ones, with some missing. The V and J calls and clone size are taken from that table; D and trimming were inferred from the DNA. The table lists 85,000 to 130,000 clones, roughly nine tenths of them singletons. Trimming took 6 bases from V and 0 from J, leaving 5 bases between them. Germline V gene lookup returns CDR1 MNHEY and CDR2 SMNVEV (reference sequence). CDR3 length: 12 amino acids.

The receptor comes from a human donor in a cohort sampled during active COVID-19. The chain uses TRBV27 and TRBJ1-1; no clear D. Sequencing used peripheral blood. CDR3 DNA: TGTGCCAGCAGCCGGTTGAACACTGAAGCTTTCTTT. Translated, it gives CASSRLNTEAFF.